The 17 T cell receptor beta chains below come from one sample, sequenced in a study of blood T cells in healthy people across ages. The use of a sample-barcoded 5' primer and a J-beta primer mix characterized a second PCR of about 6 to 12 cycles. In TCRdb, the 5' RACE reads were re-called with MiXCR into one record per CDR3 protein. The sample shows 600,000 to 900,000 distinct CDR3 sequences, about a quarter of them seen only once. The same sample was also used in a study of T cells of mothers and their children.

Sequencing input: blood. These receptors were taken from a boy younger than 18 in good health.

This chain connects TRBV7-3 to TRBJ2-7, with TRBD2 matching 7 bases. The CDR3 totals 15 residues. Looked up from germline, CDR1 is SGHTA and CDR2 is FQGTGA. V dropped 5 bases and J dropped 5; count of bases not matched to a gene: 12. The CDR3: CASSPIAGVIHEQYF. The DNA for the CDR3 is TGTGCCAGCAGCCCTATAGCGGGCGTCATCCACGAGCAGTACTTC.

This chain links TRBV19 with TRBJ2-7, with D maybe TRBD1 (6 bases). The V gene lost 7 bases and the J gene lost 2 bases, with 15 bases spanning the gap. Per the germline V gene, CDR1 is LNHDA and CDR2 is SQIVND (reference sequence). CDR3 length: 14 amino acids. The CDR3 sequence is CASTASGVPYEQYF. The DNA of the CDR3 is TGTGCCAGTACCGCTTCAGGGGTCCCCTACGAGCAGTACTTC.

This clonotype has only a few counts. This chain uses TRBV7-3 with TRBJ2-3; no clear D. The V end was cut by 2 bases, the J end by 1 base, with 7 bases between. CDR1 and CDR2 from the germline V gene are SGHTA and FQGTGA. This CDR3 contains 14 residues. The CDR3 coding sequence is TGTGCCAGCAGCTTATGGGCGGGCACAGATACGCAGTATTTT. Its protein product is CASSLWAGTDTQYF.

CDR3 nucleotide sequence: TGTGCCATCAGTGGTAAGGGACAGGGTTCTGCCGAGCAGTACTTC. Amino acids: CAISGKGQGSAEQYF. The V gene is TRBV10-3, the J gene TRBJ2-5; 9 bases agree with TRBD1. The better agreement between TRBJ2-7 and the DNA end casts doubt on the J call. This CDR3 region has 15 residues. Germline V gene data show CDR1 as ENHRY and CDR2 as SYGVKD.

In this sample, this clonotype turned up a few times. V and J are TRBV20-1 and TRBJ1-2, with D hard to call. The V end was cut by 5 bases, the J end by 6 bases, with 19 bases between. Looked up from germline, CDR1 is DFQATT and CDR2 is SNEGSKA (reference sequence). The CDR3 is 14 amino acids. Here the CDR3 DNA reads TGCAGTGCTCCACGGGTTCAATGGCTCCATGGCTACACCTTC. Its protein is CSAPRVQWLHGYTF.

The gene calls are TRBV30 and TRBJ1-1; D may be TRBD1 (6 bases). This CDR3 is built from 12 residues. Looked up from germline, CDR1 is GTSNPN and CDR2 is SVGIG (reference sequence). Between the trimmed V and J ends, which lost 4 bases and 6 bases, there was a span of 12 bases. This chain's CDR3 is CAWNQGRSEAFF. The DNA for the CDR3 is TGTGCCTGGAACCAGGGGCGGTCTGAAGCTTTCTTT.

V gene TRBV11-2 combines with J gene TRBJ2-5, with 10 bases lining up with TRBD2. The germline V gene encodes CDR1 SGHAT and CDR2 FQNNGV. The CDR3 covers 18 residues. V was pared by 6 bases and J by 4 bases, with 17 bases of the junction left unmatched. CDR3 sequence: CASSPRLAGERRGETQYF. CDR3 DNA sequence: TGTGCCAGCAGTCCCCGGCTAGCGGGGGAAAGACGGGGAGAGACCCAGTACTTC.

This clonotype appeared a few times. The chain combines TRBV7-9 with TRBJ1-1; 11 bases are shared with TRBD1. The CDR3 consists of 14 residues. After removal of 4 bases from V and 4 bases from J, the junction contained 2 bases not matched to a gene. Germline loops: CDR1 SEHNR, CDR2 FQNEAQ (reference sequence). The CDR3 DNA is TGTGCCAGCAGCTGGGGACAGGGGGGCACTGAAGCTTTCTTT. This sequence encodes CASSWGQGGTEAFF. Using reference TRBV7-9 and TRBJ1-1 for the parts outside the CDR3, the full variable domain is DTGVSQNPRHKITKRGQNVTFRCDPISEHNRLYWYRQTLGQGPEFLTYFQNEAQLEKSRLLSDRFSAERPKGSFSTLEIQRTEQGDSAMYLCASSWGQGGTEAFFGQGTRLTVV.

The chain links TRBV2 to TRBJ2-5; the match to TRBD1 covers 11 bases. In germline, CDR1 is SNHLY, CDR2 FYNNEI. J gave up 1 base and V 9 bases, and 4 bases lay outside the gene matches. The CDR3 runs to 14 residues. CDR3 amino acids: CARSGTGGQETQYF. CDR3 coding DNA: TGTGCCAGATCCGGGACAGGGGGCCAAGAGACCCAGTACTTC.

The rearrangement joins TRBV27 to TRBJ2-7, with 11 bases aligning to TRBD2. Germline values: CDR1 MNHEY, CDR2 SMNVEV (reference sequence). The CDR3 covers 14 residues. V lost 9 bases, J lost 5 bases, and 9 bases stayed unmatched. CDR3 region: CASAIAGGRNEQYF. Here the CDR3 DNA reads TGTGCCAGTGCTATAGCGGGGGGGCGCAACGAGCAGTACTTC.

This chain joins TRBV30 and TRBJ1-1; D is ambiguous. V lost 0 bases and J 3 bases, leaving 11 bases between the germline ends. Germline CDR1 reads GTSNPN; CDR2 reads SVGIG (reference sequence). The CDR3 spans 14 residues. The CDR3 loop is CAWSVSPPYTEAFF. As DNA, the CDR3 is TGTGCCTGGAGTGTAAGTCCCCCATACACTGAAGCTTTCTTT.

The rearrangement uses TRBV18 and TRBJ1-4; TRBD1 aligns across 8 bases. Germline V lookup: CDR1 KGHSH, CDR2 LQKENI. This CDR3 spans 16 amino acids. After removal of 3 bases from V and 7 bases from J, the junction contained 10 bases not matched to a gene. The CDR3 is CASSPGTGGIGEKLFF. Written as DNA, the CDR3 is TGTGCCAGCTCACCCGGGACAGGCGGTATAGGTGAAAAACTGTTTTTT.

The rearrangement uses TRBV29-1 and TRBJ1-3, with D maybe TRBD1 (6 bases). V shed 6 bases and J shed 7 bases, with 13 bases lying between them. In germline, CDR1 is SQVTM, CDR2 ANQGSEA. The CDR3 is 12 residues long. The CDR3 DNA follows: TGCAGCGTCAGGGGACCGCCGAACACCATATATTTT. The encoded protein is CSVRGPPNTIYF.

This sequence joins TRBV7-6 and TRBJ1-5; D unclear. Trimming pared 0 bases from V and 4 bases from J, leaving 4 bases between. Germline CDR1 SGHVS, CDR2 FNYEAQ. This CDR3 is built from 13 residues. The CDR3 DNA reads as TGTGCCAGCAGCTTAGCGGATAATCAGCCCCAGCATTTT. Translated: CASSLADNQPQHF.

For this clonotype: One end of the junction is discordant with germline, which a read error may explain. The chain uses TRBV28 and TRBJ2-5; no firm D call. Germline CDR1 is MDHEN and CDR2 is SYDVKM. The CDR3 runs to 14 residues. The CDR3 region has the DNA TGTGCCAGCAGTCTATGGACGCGCTACTACGGGCAGTACTTC. It translates to CASSLWTRYYGQYF.

The chain uses TRBV7-9 and TRBJ2-7; no reliable D call. The germline gives CDR1 SEHNR, CDR2 FQNEAQ (reference sequence). This CDR3 has 14 amino acids. Trimming took 5 bases from V and 0 from J, leaving 11 bases between them. The CDR3 loop reads CASSLDGASYEQYF. The CDR3 coding sequence is TGTGCCAGCAGCCTAGACGGCGCCTCCTACGAGCAGTACTTC.

This chain connects TRBV5-1 to TRBJ1-4, with no clear D. The CDR3 has 19 residues. Germline V gene lookup returns CDR1 SGHRS and CDR2 YFSETQ. Trimming stripped 4 bases from V and 4 bases from J, with 26 bases between. CDR3 in amino acids: CASSLEVRAAEKDNEKLFF. The CDR3 DNA reads as TGCGCCAGCAGCCTGGAGGTCCGGGCAGCTGAAAAGGATAATGAAAAACTGTTTTTT. Combining the CDR3 with reference TRBV5-1 and TRBJ1-4 gives the whole variable domain KAGVTQTPRYLIKTRGQQVTLSCSPISGHRSVSWYQQTPGQGLQFLFEYFSETQRNKGNFPGRFSGRQFSNSRSEMNVSTLELGDSALYLCASSLEVRAAEKDNEKLFFGSGTQLSVL.